The 16 T cell receptor beta chains below all came from one sample that was sequenced in a study of response to subunit inactivated influenza vaccine. MiXCR was run by TCRdb on the RT-PCR reads, yielding one entry per CDR3 protein. Here the sample spans about 700,000 distinct CDR3 sequences, 12% to 15% being singletons. Sample: PBMCs from blood, taken 14 to 15 days before vaccination. The source is a man aged 50-60 years who received an inactivated influenza vaccine.

This clonotype was picked up a small number of times. The rearrangement joins TRBV4-1 to TRBJ1-5, with a tentative D call TRBD1 (6 bases). The V and J ends lost 3 bases and 4 bases respectively, with 10 bases between them. CDR3 length: 14 amino acids. The germline V gene has CDR1 MGHRA and CDR2 YSYEKL. The chain's CDR3 is CASSQTGMNQPQHF. The CDR3, as DNA: TGCGCCAGCAGCCAGACAGGAATGAATCAGCCCCAGCATTTT.

This clonotype has at least ten counts. V gene TRBV11-2 combines with J gene TRBJ2-7; no firm D call. The V gene's germline CDR1 is SGHAT and CDR2 FQNNGV. Trimming stripped 1 base from V and 2 bases from J, with 3 bases between. This CDR3 comprises 12 residues. The CDR3 DNA sequence: TGTGCCAGCAGCTTAGCGACCTACGAGCAGTACTTC. It codes for CASSLATYEQYF.

The V and J genes are TRBV29-1 and TRBJ2-7; TRBD1 matches at 12 bases. Germline V gene data show CDR1 as SQVTM and CDR2 as ANQGSEA. This CDR3 contains 12 residues. V shed 4 bases, J shed 12 bases, and the junction held 7 bases outside the gene matches. The CDR3 DNA reads as TGCAGCGTTGTGGGGACAGGGGGCATGGCGTACTTC. Translating it yields CSVVGTGGMAYF.

This clonotype has a count of ten or more. The chain joins TRBV10-3 to TRBJ1-5, with TRBD1 as a possible D gene (5 bases). CDR1 is ENHRY and CDR2 is SYGVKD in the germline V gene. The CDR3 sequence is 17 residues long. Trimming shortened V by 6 bases and J by 1 base, and 19 bases separated the two germline ends. The CDR3 nucleotides read TGTGCCATCAGCGAAATCGGTGGGGCAGGCAGCAATCAGCCCCAGCATTTT. Amino acid sequence: CAISEIGGAGSNQPQHF.

This clonotype was found a few times. CDR3 nucleotide sequence: TGCGCCAGCAGCTCAATTGGAGGGGACACATCGACCGGGACCCAGTACTTC. Amino acids: CASSSIGGDTSTGTQYF. V is TRBV5-1 and J is TRBJ2-5; D possibly matches TRBD1 or TRBD2 (6 bases each). Germline V gene data show CDR1 as SGHRS and CDR2 as YFSETQ. Trimming cost V 3 bases and J 7 bases, with 25 bases left between them. The CDR3 sequence is 17 residues long.

A few counts support this clonotype. The chain has TRBV12-3 or TRBV12-4 and TRBJ1-2, with D maybe TRBD1 (6 bases). The CDR3 is 15 residues long. Deletions cut 6 bases from V and 6 bases from J, with 20 bases between. Here the CDR3 DNA reads TGTGCCAGCAGCCGAGGGGGGTTGTCAGGTCATGGCTACACCTTC. It is translated as CASSRGGLSGHGYTF.

This clonotype was counted at least ten times. The V call is TRBV5-5, the J call TRBJ1-5; D ambiguous. The CDR3 spans 13 residues. Germline V gene sequence: CDR1 SGHKS, CDR2 YYEKEE (reference sequence). Between the trimmed V and J ends, which lost 0 bases and 10 bases, there was a span of 11 bases. The CDR3 spells CASSLELGHPQHF. The CDR3 DNA reads as TGTGCCAGCAGCTTGGAGCTGGGCCATCCCCAGCATTTT.

The J gene is TRBJ2-1, the V gene TRBV24-1; D call uncertain. Trimming took off 4 bases at V and 5 bases at J, with 14 bases between the two ends. From germline, CDR1 is KGHDR and CDR2 SFDVKD. CDR3 length equals 15 residues. In DNA, the CDR3 is TGTGCCACCAGTGACCAGGTTGACAATCACAATGAGCAGTTCTTC. Encoded protein: CATSDQVDNHNEQFF.

The chain combines TRBV6-1 with TRBJ2-7; 8 positions match TRBD2. V was pared by 6 bases and J by 3 bases, with 10 bases of the junction left unmatched. CDR3 size: 15 residues. From germline, CDR1 is MNHNS and CDR2 SASEGT. In DNA form, the CDR3 reads TGTGCCAGCAGCCGACTAGCGAGGGACCTCTACGAGCAGTACTTC. Residues: CASSRLARDLYEQYF.

This clonotype was found a few times. This rearrangement joins TRBV12-3 or TRBV12-4 to TRBJ2-1; D gene unclear. Trimming stripped 2 bases from V and 2 bases from J, with 10 bases between. This CDR3 comprises 15 residues. The CDR3 nucleotides read TGTGCCAGCAGTTTAAGGTTGGGGACCTACAATGAGCAGTTCTTC. Its protein is CASSLRLGTYNEQFF.

This clonotype was counted between two and nine times. The J gene is TRBJ1-4, the V gene TRBV6-1; 7 bases line up with TRBD1. The CDR3 is made up of 14 amino acids. Per the germline V gene, CDR1 is MNHNS and CDR2 is SASEGT. The V gene end was trimmed by 5 bases and the J gene end by 8 bases; junction bases not matched to a gene: 8. The CDR3, as DNA: TGTGCCAGCAGTCCCGGGACAGAGGACGAAAAACTGTTTTTT. Protein: CASSPGTEDEKLFF.

V usage is TRBV12-3 or TRBV12-4 and J usage is TRBJ2-2; maybe TRBD2 (6 bases). The CDR3 consists of 14 residues. Trimming shortened V by 0 bases and J by 6 bases, and 8 bases separated the two germline ends. The CDR3: CASSLALASGELFF. CDR3 coding DNA: TGTGCCAGCAGTTTAGCGCTAGCGTCCGGGGAGCTGTTTTTT.

This clonotype was observed a handful of times. This chain connects TRBV2 to TRBJ2-3; unclear D gene. Trimming pared 7 bases from V and 0 bases from J, leaving 11 bases between. The CDR3 consists of 14 residues. Germline V gene lookup returns CDR1 SNHLY and CDR2 FYNNEI. DNA of the CDR3: TGTGCCAGCATGGTACAGACTAGCACAGATACGCAGTATTTT. Its translation: CASMVQTSTDTQYF. The full variable domain, rest sourced from reference TRBV2 and TRBJ2-3, is EPEVTQTPSHQVTQMGQEVILRCVPISNHLYFYWYRQILGQKVEFLVSFYNNEISEKSEIFDDQFSVERPDGSNFTLKIRSTKLEDSAMYFCASMVQTSTDTQYFGPGTRLTVL.

V and J are TRBV7-2 and TRBJ2-5; the D is unclear. V lost 3 bases to trimming and J lost 4 bases, with 15 bases between them. This CDR3 is built from 15 residues. CDR1 is SGHTA and CDR2 is FQGNSA in the germline V gene. The CDR3 protein is CASSFTQGAGETQYF. The CDR3 DNA sequence: TGTGCCAGCAGCTTCACCCAAGGCGCTGGAGAGACCCAGTACTTC.

V usage is TRBV7-2 and J usage is TRBJ2-3, with 8 positions matching TRBD2. The CDR3 spans 16 residues. With 1 base clipped from V and 6 bases from J, the junction kept 9 bases outside the gene matches. Germline loops: CDR1 SGHTA, CDR2 FQGNSA. The CDR3 reads CASSLGGLDASDTQYF. The CDR3 bases are TGTGCCAGCAGCTTAGGGGGACTAGATGCATCCGATACGCAGTATTTT.

The rearrangement uses TRBV4-3 and TRBJ1-2, with TRBD1 as a possible D gene (6 bases). Germline CDR1 reads LGHNA; CDR2 reads YSLEER. Trimming pared 4 bases from V and 7 bases from J, leaving 19 bases between. The CDR3 spans 15 residues. CDR3 sequence: CASSPTHTGLTGYTF. The CDR3 DNA follows: TGCGCCAGCAGCCCAACACATACAGGGCTGACTGGCTACACCTTC.